This is a list of T cell receptor beta chains from one sample in a study of blood T cell repertoires in COVID-19. Profiled with immunoSEQ multiplex PCR; TCRdb holds only in-frame clones, not every one. The sample has about 70,000 clones; roughly 86% are singletons. The sequencing input was peripheral blood. The receptors were sampled from a woman in her 70s with acute or convalescent COVID-19. Each CDR3 is given with its conserved first and last residue. A D gene is named only where the DNA matches it firmly. Clone size appears in some rows only: once, few, many, or a class for an expanded clone.

>TRBJ2-5|.|TRBD2|TRBV7-2
TGTGCCAGCAGCTTAGGCCCGCCGGGACTAGCGAGGGGTGAGACCCAGTACTTC
CASSLGPPGLARGETQYF
>TRBJ1-2|once|.|TRBV7-2
TGTGCCAGCAGCCCTCCGGGAGGAGGTCCGGATGGCTACACCTTC
CASSPPGGGPDGYTF
>TRBJ1-3|few|.|TRBV10-3
TGTGCCATCGCAGGCTCTGGAAACACCATATATTTT
CAIAGSGNTIYF
>TRBJ2-5|once|.|TRBV3-1/TRBV3-2
TGTGCCAGCAGCCAGGCGGTGCCGTTGACCCAGTACTTC
CASSQAVPLTQYF
>TRBJ2-1|.|TRBD1|TRBV19
TGTGCCAGTAGTATTAGAGGACAGGGGGTGATAATCAATGAGCAGTTCTTC
CASSIRGQGVIINEQFF
>TRBJ1-1|.|.|TRBV6-6
TGTGCCAGCAGGCGGGACTTGAACACTGAAGCTTTCTTT
CASRRDLNTEAFF
>TRBJ2-1|few|TRBD2|TRBV27
TGTGCCAGCAGTCAACTGGCCTGGGACTACCACAATGAGCAGTTCTTC
CASSQLAWDYHNEQFF
>TRBJ1-3|.|.|TRBV28
TGTGCCAGCAGTTTCCCCGCCTCAGACACCATATATTTT
CASSFPASDTIYF
>TRBJ2-3|.|.|TRBV2
TGTGCCAGCAGTAAGGACATCACAGATACGCAGTATTTT
CASSKDITDTQYF
>TRBJ1-1|.|.|TRBV28
TGTGCCAGCAGTCCCCTGAGGAACACTGAAGCTTTCTTT
CASSPLRNTEAFF
>TRBJ2-1|.|TRBD2|TRBV10-1
TGCGCCAGCAGTGAGTCGTGGTCTAGCGGGACCGCAGTATCCTACAATGAGCAGTTCTTC
CASSESWSSGTAVSYNEQFF
>TRBJ2-7|.|TRBD1|TRBV28
TGTGCCAGCAACTTAGGTCACAGGGGGCGAAACTACGAGCAGTACTTC
CASNLGHRGRNYEQYF
>TRBJ1-1|medium-sized|.|TRBV12-3/TRBV12-4
TGTGCCAGCAGCCGTCTGAGGAACACTGAAGCTTTCTTT
CASSRLRNTEAFF
>TRBJ1-1|few|.|TRBV2
TGTGCCAGCAGTGAACTAGAGGGCACTGAAGCTTTCTTT
CASSELEGTEAFF
>TRBJ1-1|.|.|TRBV25-1
TGTGCCAGCAGTGATACAGGGATTTTGAACACTGAAGCTTTCTTT
CASSDTGILNTEAFF
>TRBJ2-7|.|.|TRBV23-1
TGCGCCAGCATCGTCGGGCGGGGAAGAGTAAACGAGCAGTACTTC
CASIVGRGRVNEQYF
>TRBJ2-7|.|TRBD1|TRBV3-1/TRBV3-2
TGTGCCAGCAGCCCCAGACAGGGGGGCGGTGAGCAGTACTTC
CASSPRQGGGEQYF
>TRBJ2-7|.|TRBD1|TRBV18
TGTGCCAGCTCACCACCGTCCACAGGGGGCCGGGAGCAGTACTTC
CASSPPSTGGREQYF
>TRBJ2-3|once|.|TRBV5-1
TGCGCCAGCAGCTCATCAGGGAATTGGCCAGATACGCAGTATTTT
CASSSSGNWPDTQYF
>TRBJ2-3|.|.|TRBV2
TGTGCCAACTCCGAGGGGCTGGGGGCGACAGATACGCAGTATTTT
CANSEGLGATDTQYF
>TRBJ1-2|few|.|TRBV11-2
TGTGCCAGCAGCCCCAGCGGGGTTCGTGGCTACACCTTC
CASSPSGVRGYTF
>TRBJ1-5|.|TRBD1|TRBV18
TGTGCCAGCTCAAGGGACAGGGCGGACCAGCCCCAGCATTTT
CASSRDRADQPQHF
>TRBJ1-5|few|TRBD1|TRBV11-2
TGTGCCAGCAGCTTAGCTATCGGGACAGGGAGTCAGCCCCAGCATTTT
CASSLAIGTGSQPQHF
>TRBJ1-5|.|.|TRBV3-1/TRBV3-2
TGTGCCAGCAGCCAAGGAGAGCAGCCCCAGCATTTT
CASSQGEQPQHF
>TRBJ2-5|.|TRBD2|TRBV9
TGTGCCAGCAGTCCCACTAGCGGGAGTGAGACCCAGTACTTC
CASSPTSGSETQYF
>TRBJ1-1|.|.|TRBV4-3
TGCGCCAGCAGCCAGAGGGGGGGAGGAGACACTGAAGCTTTCTTT
CASSQRGGGDTEAFF
>TRBJ2-3|once|TRBD2|TRBV7-2
TGTGCCAGCAGCTTAGGTGCAGCGGGGGTCACAGATACGCAGTATTTT
CASSLGAAGVTDTQYF
>TRBJ1-2|.|TRBD1|TRBV30
TGTGCCTGGGATCCGGTTGGGACAGGAATATATGGCTACACCTTC
CAWDPVGTGIYGYTF
>TRBJ2-3|.|TRBD1|TRBV4-2
TGTGCCAGCAGCCCCGGACAGGGGCCAGATACGCAGTATTTT
CASSPGQGPDTQYF
>TRBJ2-1|.|.|TRBV30
TGTGCCTGGAGTGTTTCAACCGTTCGGGGTGAGCAGTTCTTC
CAWSVSTVRGEQFF
>TRBJ2-5|few|TRBD2|TRBV27
TGTGCCAGCAGTTACGGGGGGGCCTATAGGGAGACCCAGTACTTC
CASSYGGAYRETQYF
>TRBJ2-2|.|TRBD2|TRBV5-5
TGTGCCAGCAGCTTGGCCGGGGGGATAAACACCGGGGAGCTGTTTTTT
CASSLAGGINTGELFF
>TRBJ2-6|.|TRBD1|TRBV30
TGTGCCTGGAGTCCACGGACAGGCTCGCCTGGGGCCAACGTCCTGACTTTC
CAWSPRTGSPGANVLTF
>TRBJ2-7|.|TRBD2|TRBV7-9
TGTGCCAGCAGCCTGACTAGCGGGGGGACCTACGAGCAGTACTTC
CASSLTSGGTYEQYF
>TRBJ2-3|.|TRBD2|TRBV29-1
TGCAGCGTTGACTCGGGGGGAATAGATACGCAGTATTTT
CSVDSGGIDTQYF
>TRBJ1-2|once|.|TRBV20-1
TGCAGTGCTAGTTCCGGGAATGGCTACACCTTC
CSASSGNGYTF
>TRBJ2-4|.|.|TRBV6-5
TGTGCCAGCAGTCCGATAGACAAGCACAAAAACATTCAGTACTTC
CASSPIDKHKNIQYF
>TRBJ1-6|.|TRBD1|TRBV15
TGTGCCACGCGGACAGGGTATAATTCACCCCTCCACTTT
CATRTGYNSPLHF
>TRBJ1-3|.|.|TRBV7-8
TGTGCCAGCAGCGGAGGGACAACGCCATCCTTCTCTGGAAACACCATATATTTT
CASSGGTTPSFSGNTIYF
>TRBJ2-7|.|TRBD1|TRBV18
TGTGCCAGCTCACCAAGTACAGGACAGGGTTACGACGAGCAGTACTTC
CASSPSTGQGYDEQYF
>TRBJ2-4|.|TRBD1|TRBV12-3/TRBV12-4
TGTGCCAGCAGTTACAGGGGGCAGGGGTACTTC
CASSYRGQGYF
>TRBJ2-7|.|.|TRBV4-2
TGTGCCAGCAGCCAGGAGACGACTGGCTACGAGCAGTACTTC
CASSQETTGYEQYF
>TRBJ2-7|once|.|TRBV18
TGTGCCAGCTCGCTCATGGAGGGTATCTACGAGCAGTACTTC
CASSLMEGIYEQYF
>TRBJ2-3|.|.|TRBV24-1
TGTGCCACCAGTGAACGCGTACAGTATTTT
CATSERVQYF
>TRBJ1-2|.|.|TRBV4-2
TGTGCCAGCAGCCCTCGGGGGGGACCAGAAAACTATGGCTACACCTTC
CASSPRGGPENYGYTF
>TRBJ2-2|few|.|TRBV19
TGTGCCAGTGAGAAGGGGCGCCTCACCGGGGAGCTGTTTTTT
CASEKGRLTGELFF
>TRBJ2-5|.|.|TRBV7-9
TGTGCCAGCAGCTTCGGTGGGAGCCAAGAGACCCAGTACTTC
CASSFGGSQETQYF
>TRBJ2-5|.|TRBD2|TRBV5-4
TGTGCCAGCAGCTTGGGGTCGCGGGGGGGCGGAGAGACCCAGTACTTC
CASSLGSRGGGETQYF
>TRBJ2-2|once|.|TRBV19
TGTGCCAGTAGCACCCAGGGAGGGGAGCTGTTTTTT
CASSTQGGELFF
>TRBJ2-1|.|TRBD2|TRBV27
TGTGCCAGCAGTTTATGGACTAGCGGGAGCAATGAGCAGTTCTTC
CASSLWTSGSNEQFF
>TRBJ1-1|few|TRBD1|TRBV7-9
TGTGCCAGCAGCCATCCGGGACAGGGGTTGAACACTGAAGCTTTCTTT
CASSHPGQGLNTEAFF